This is a list of T cell receptor beta chains from one sample in a study of T cell changes during pregnancy in multiple sclerosis. Assay used: immunoSEQ multiplex PCR; TCRdb lists only in-frame clones, some missing. The repertoire has approximately 50,000 clones, about 91% of them found once; the top ten carry approximately 10%. The specimen was CD8+ T cells from peripheral blood mononuclear cells, collected after pregnancy. The receptors were gathered from a female donor with multiple sclerosis, enrolled in a pregnancy study. Both conserved end residues are part of each CDR3. The D gene is left open where the match is weak. For some rows the clone size is stated as once, few or many, or as a class when expanded; others skip it.

D: -; V: TRBV6-5; size: -; J: TRBJ2-3; CDR3: CASSLTRGSTDTQYF; DNA: TGTGCCAGCAGTCTGACGCGGGGTAGCACAGATACGCAGTATTTT
D: TRBD1; V: TRBV25-1; size: -; J: TRBJ1-2; CDR3: CASSGGGVGGYTF; DNA: TGTGCCAGCAGCGGAGGGGGCGTGGGAGGCTACACCTTC
D: -; V: TRBV7-8; size: -; J: TRBJ1-4; CDR3: CASSLFRADTNEKLFF; DNA: TGTGCCAGCAGCTTATTCAGGGCAGATACTAATGAAAAACTGTTTTTT
D: -; V: TRBV29-1; size: once; J: TRBJ2-4; CDR3: CSSYWGGLKNIQYF; DNA: TGCAGCTCTTATTGGGGGGGCCTCAAAAACATTCAGTACTTC
D: -; V: TRBV6-5; size: -; J: TRBJ2-2; CDR3: CASSYDFTGELFF; DNA: TGTGCCAGCAGTTATGACTTTACCGGGGAGCTGTTTTTT
D: TRBD2; V: TRBV11-1; size: few; J: TRBJ2-3; CDR3: CASSPNQAGYVTDTQYF; DNA: TGTGCCAGCAGCCCCAACCAAGCGGGGTATGTAACAGATACGCAGTATTTT
D: TRBD2; V: TRBV6-4; size: -; J: TRBJ2-1; CDR3: CASSPGLAGANEQFF; DNA: TGTGCCAGCAGCCCCGGACTAGCGGGAGCCAATGAGCAGTTCTTC
D: TRBD2; V: TRBV18; size: -; J: TRBJ2-2; CDR3: CASSPLRLAGGLNTGELFF; DNA: TGTGCCAGCTCACCATTGAGACTAGCGGGGGGGCTGAACACCGGGGAGCTGTTTTTT
D: -; V: TRBV18; size: few; J: TRBJ2-7; CDR3: CASSPEVRYTYEQYF; DNA: TGTGCCAGCTCACCAGAGGTGCGTTATACCTACGAGCAGTACTTC
D: -; V: TRBV25-1; size: -; J: TRBJ1-2; CDR3: CASGEGGYTF; DNA: TGTGCCAGCGGGGAGGGCGGCTACACCTTC
D: -; V: TRBV6-1; size: once; J: TRBJ2-5; CDR3: CASSVYPSGETQYF; DNA: TGTGCCAGCTCGGTTTATCCTAGTGGCGAGACCCAGTACTTC
D: -; V: TRBV7-2; size: -; J: TRBJ2-1; CDR3: CASSLEVLGGYNEQFF; DNA: TGTGCCAGCAGCTTAGAGGTCTTGGGGGGCTACAATGAGCAGTTCTTC
D: -; V: TRBV27; size: -; J: TRBJ1-1; CDR3: CASSSDRMWGRAFF; DNA: TGTGCCAGCAGTTCCGACAGGATGTGGGGCCGGGCTTTCTTT
D: TRBD2; V: TRBV13; size: -; J: TRBJ2-1; CDR3: CASSWTSGGGYNEQFF; DNA: TGTGCCAGCAGCTGGACTAGCGGGGGGGGCTACAATGAGCAGTTCTTC
D: -; V: TRBV11-1; size: -; J: TRBJ1-5; CDR3: CASSPPGEPQHF; DNA: TGTGCCAGCAGCCCCCCGGGGGAGCCCCAGCATTTT
D: TRBD2; V: TRBV14; size: few; J: TRBJ2-3; CDR3: CASSQGSGGTDTQYF; DNA: TGTGCCAGCAGCCAAGGCAGCGGGGGAACAGATACGCAGTATTTT
D: -; V: TRBV30; size: -; J: TRBJ1-2; CDR3: CAWSVAGGGYTF; DNA: TGTGCCTGGAGTGTGGCGGGAGGAGGCTACACCTTC
D: -; V: TRBV4-1; size: -; J: TRBJ1-5; CDR3: CASSQGTGGAQPQHF; DNA: TGCGCCAGCAGCCAAGGTACTGGGGGGGCCCAGCCCCAGCATTTT
D: TRBD1; V: TRBV27; size: -; J: TRBJ2-1; CDR3: CASSPSTGETYNEQFF; DNA: TGTGCCAGCAGTCCCTCGACAGGGGAAACCTACAATGAGCAGTTCTTC
D: -; V: TRBV4-1; size: -; J: TRBJ1-2; CDR3: CASSQARQVNYGYTF; DNA: TGCGCCAGCAGCCAAGCCCGCCAGGTTAACTATGGCTACACCTTC
D: -; V: TRBV29-1; size: -; J: TRBJ2-7; CDR3: CSVEGGTDAYEQYF; DNA: TGCAGCGTTGAAGGCGGGACAGACGCCTACGAGCAGTACTTC
D: -; V: TRBV15; size: -; J: TRBJ1-5; CDR3: CATSRMAGGYQPQHF; DNA: TGTGCCACCAGCAGAATGGCCGGGGGTTATCAGCCCCAGCATTTT
D: -; V: TRBV6-6; size: once; J: TRBJ1-5; CDR3: CASSYPGTAQPQHF; DNA: TGTGCCAGCAGTTACCCAGGGACTGCTCAGCCCCAGCATTTT
D: -; V: TRBV13; size: once; J: TRBJ2-6; CDR3: CASSGPSGANVLTF; DNA: TGTGCCAGCAGCGGCCCTTCTGGGGCCAACGTCCTGACTTTC
D: TRBD1; V: TRBV30; size: -; J: TRBJ1-2; CDR3: CAWTTGGLRGYTF; DNA: TGTGCCTGGACGACAGGGGGCTTAAGGGGCTACACCTTC
D: TRBD1; V: TRBV2; size: -; J: TRBJ1-4; CDR3: CASSETGVTNEKLFF; DNA: TGTGCCAGCAGTGAGACAGGGGTAACTAATGAAAAACTGTTTTTT
D: -; V: TRBV5-6; size: -; J: TRBJ1-2; CDR3: CASSFQGSNYGYTF; DNA: TGTGCCAGCAGTTTCCAGGGATCTAACTATGGCTACACCTTC
D: -; V: TRBV27; size: -; J: TRBJ1-1; CDR3: CASSQVGGVPEAFF; DNA: TGTGCCAGCAGCCAAGTCGGAGGTGTACCTGAAGCTTTCTTT
D: -; V: TRBV4-2; size: -; J: TRBJ2-7; CDR3: CASSLGLEQYF; DNA: TGTGCCAGCAGCCTCGGACTGGAGCAGTACTTC
D: TRBD1; V: TRBV9; size: -; J: TRBJ2-7; CDR3: CASYGGTGGSYEQYF; DNA: TGTGCCAGTTACGGGGGGACAGGGGGCTCTTACGAGCAGTACTTC
D: -; V: TRBV15; size: -; J: TRBJ1-5; CDR3: CATSRDLGSNQPQHF; DNA: TGTGCCACCAGCAGAGATCTAGGTAGCAATCAGCCCCAGCATTTT
D: TRBD1; V: TRBV29-1; size: -; J: TRBJ2-1; CDR3: CSVGQGDSYNEQFF; DNA: TGCAGCGTTGGACAGGGGGACTCCTACAATGAGCAGTTCTTC
D: TRBD2; V: TRBV6-5; size: -; J: TRBJ2-5; CDR3: CASSRLAGEQETQYF; DNA: TGTGCCAGCAGCCGACTAGCGGGGGAACAAGAGACCCAGTACTTC
D: TRBD1; V: TRBV4-1; size: -; J: TRBJ1-6; CDR3: CASSLEGAFGDSPLHF; DNA: TGCGCCAGCAGCCTCGAGGGGGCGTTCGGGGATTCACCCCTCCACTTT
D: -; V: TRBV9; size: -; J: TRBJ2-3; CDR3: CASSEWVAGGTDTQYF; DNA: TGTGCCAGCAGCGAATGGGTGGCAGGGGGCACAGATACGCAGTATTTT
D: -; V: TRBV2; size: -; J: TRBJ1-1; CDR3: CASSEWAVGNTEAFF; DNA: TGTGCCAGCAGTGAATGGGCCGTAGGGAACACTGAAGCTTTCTTT
D: TRBD2; V: TRBV6-1; size: -; J: TRBJ2-5; CDR3: CASSEMRGGQETQYF; DNA: TGTGCCAGCAGTGAGATGCGGGGAGGGCAAGAGACCCAGTACTTC
D: -; V: TRBV6-4; size: once; J: TRBJ2-1; CDR3: CASSDGDGTSEQFF; DNA: TGTGCCAGCAGTGACGGAGACGGGACATCTGAGCAGTTCTTC
D: TRBD2; V: TRBV4-1; size: -; J: TRBJ2-3; CDR3: CASSVLADPSTDTQYF; DNA: TGCGCCAGCAGCGTACTAGCGGATCCTAGCACAGATACGCAGTATTTT
D: TRBD2; V: TRBV11-3; size: -; J: TRBJ2-2; CDR3: CASSPRLATTGELFF; DNA: TGTGCCAGCAGCCCGAGACTAGCTACCACCGGGGAGCTGTTTTTT
D: TRBD2; V: TRBV19; size: -; J: TRBJ2-1; CDR3: CASAKSPASGPYNEQFF; DNA: TGTGCCAGCGCTAAGAGCCCGGCTAGCGGTCCCTACAATGAGCAGTTCTTC
D: -; V: TRBV5-6; size: -; J: TRBJ2-7; CDR3: CASSGAELSYEQYF; DNA: TGTGCCAGCAGCGGGGCAGAGCTTTCCTACGAGCAGTACTTC
D: TRBD1; V: TRBV19; size: -; J: TRBJ2-3; CDR3: CASNLRDRGSDTQYF; DNA: TGTGCCAGTAACCTCCGGGACAGGGGGTCGGATACGCAGTATTTT
D: -; V: TRBV11-2; size: -; J: TRBJ2-5; CDR3: CASSLDLLQETQYF; DNA: TGTGCCAGCAGCTTAGACTTACTCCAAGAGACCCAGTACTTC
D: -; V: TRBV6-5; size: -; J: TRBJ1-2; CDR3: CASSPRTDIYGYTF; DNA: TGTGCCAGCAGTCCCAGGACGGACATCTATGGCTACACCTTC
D: TRBD2; V: TRBV19; size: -; J: TRBJ2-7; CDR3: CASSSSGLEDYEQYF; DNA: TGTGCCAGTAGTTCCTCGGGACTAGAAGACTACGAGCAGTACTTC
D: -; V: TRBV5-5; size: -; J: TRBJ2-7; CDR3: CASSRGGYEQYF; DNA: TGTGCCAGCAGTCGCGGTGGCTACGAGCAGTACTTC
D: -; V: TRBV29-1; size: once; J: TRBJ1-4; CDR3: CSVLEDEKLFF; DNA: TGCAGCGTTCTGGAGGATGAAAAACTGTTTTTT
D: -; V: TRBV9; size: -; J: TRBJ2-2; CDR3: CASIRDDTGELFF; DNA: TGTGCCAGCATTCGGGATGATACCGGGGAGCTGTTTTTT
D: -; V: TRBV29-1; size: -; J: TRBJ1-2; CDR3: CSAELGTSYGYTF; DNA: TGCAGCGCGGAACTGGGCACGTCCTATGGCTACACCTTC
D: -; V: TRBV6-1; size: -; J: TRBJ2-3; CDR3: CASSVGQGSDTQYF; DNA: TGTGCCAGCAGTGTGGGGCAGGGGTCGGATACGCAGTATTTT